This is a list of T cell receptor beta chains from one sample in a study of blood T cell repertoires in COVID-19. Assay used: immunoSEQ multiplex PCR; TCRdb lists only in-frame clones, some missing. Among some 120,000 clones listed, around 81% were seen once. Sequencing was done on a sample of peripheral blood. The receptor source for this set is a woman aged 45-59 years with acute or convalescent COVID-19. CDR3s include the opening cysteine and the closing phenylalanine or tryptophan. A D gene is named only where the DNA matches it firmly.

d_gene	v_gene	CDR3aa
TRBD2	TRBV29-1	CSVEPSGRGETQYF
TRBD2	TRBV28	CASISSGSNTGELFF
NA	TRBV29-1	CSVEDHRWQGVPEAFF
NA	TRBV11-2	CASSLEGGSGNTIYF
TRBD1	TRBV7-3	CASSSTKQGAKNIQYF
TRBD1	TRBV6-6	CASHRDRDSGANVLTF
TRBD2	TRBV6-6	CASSNSGYEQYF
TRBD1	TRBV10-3	CAITPRQGSGNTIYF
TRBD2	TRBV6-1	CASSEAGGGAKNIQYF
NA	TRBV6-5	CASSSTDGYGYTF
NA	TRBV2	CASSQAEDEKLFF
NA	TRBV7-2	CASSLNTVHYGYTF
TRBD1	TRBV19	CASRSGTGAFPGANVLTF
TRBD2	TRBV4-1	CASSPSGRAVSDTQYF
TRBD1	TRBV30	CAGMRQGLAFF
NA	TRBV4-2	CASSQAGGDGYTF
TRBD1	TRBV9	CASSVQDRGYTEAFF
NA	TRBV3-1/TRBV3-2	CASSPYGQGGPNTGELFF
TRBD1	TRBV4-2	CASSQGQGDSYEQYF
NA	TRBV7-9	CASSLAPTVGAEAFF
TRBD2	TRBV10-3	CAISESRGGNEQFF
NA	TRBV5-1	CASSLDPGSRHNQPQHF
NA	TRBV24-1	CATSGGNRDTGELFF
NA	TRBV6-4	CASSDSSRGTEAFF